A single sample gave rise to the 16 T cell receptor beta chains below, sequenced in a study of T cells after yellow fever vaccination (dated by TCRdb to about 2019). The library came from 5' RACE. TCRdb lists the instrument as Illumina HiSeq 2500. TCRdb applied fastp at Q25 and MiXCR to the public reads, then kept only in-frame beta chains. Duplicate CDR3 protein sequences are folded into a single record with the most common DNA and genes. For this sample the table gives some 550,000 distinct CDR3 sequences, of which around 21% were detected only once. More than 13% of the sample is held by the ten biggest clonotypes. The treatment or condition label, as the study defines it: live attenuated yellow fever vaccine strain. The sample here was PBMCs, taken 15 days after the yellow fever booster vaccination. These receptors were taken from a man between 25 and 39 years old who received the YFV17D yellow fever vaccine.

This clonotype was counted many times. V and J are TRBV7-2 and TRBJ2-2; D ambiguous. Germline loops: CDR1 SGHTA, CDR2 FQGNSA. The CDR3 covers 14 residues. V shed 3 bases and J shed 0 bases, with 5 bases lying between them. The CDR3 DNA follows: TGTGCCAGCAGCTTCTATACGAACACCGGGGAGCTGTTTTTT. It specifies CASSFYTNTGELFF.

The rearrangement links TRBV10-3 to TRBJ2-3, with 9 bases that match TRBD2. V shed 10 bases and J 2 bases; nucleotides not matched to a gene: 4. The germline V gene encodes CDR1 ENHRY and CDR2 SYGVKD. CDR3 length: 13 amino acids. The CDR3 coding sequence is TGTGCCAAAGCTAGCGGGACCACAGATACGCAGTATTTT. Amino acid sequence: CAKASGTTDTQYF.

The table lists this clonotype with a few counts. The chain is built from TRBV29-1 and TRBJ2-1; possibly TRBD2 for D (6 bases). Trimming left V 4 bases short and J 6 bases short, with 10 bases between. The CDR3 loop spans 12 amino acids. CDR1 is SQVTM and CDR2 is ANQGSEA in the germline V gene. The CDR3 region is CSVGRESNEQFF. For the CDR3, the DNA is TGCAGCGTTGGACGGGAGTCCAATGAGCAGTTCTTC.

This clonotype turned up a few times. V usage is TRBV24-1 and J usage is TRBJ2-1, with 10 bases matching TRBD1. CDR3 size: 17 residues. V gave up 1 base and J gave up 5 bases; unmatched junction bases: 7. Looked up from germline, CDR1 is KGHDR and CDR2 is SFDVKD. CDR3 residues: CATSDLSGTGVDNEQFF. As DNA, the CDR3 is TGTGCCACCAGTGATTTATCCGGGACAGGGGTTGACAATGAGCAGTTCTTC.

This clonotype came up a few times. The V and J genes are TRBV29-1 and TRBJ2-7; TRBD2 aligns across 11 bases. The germline V gene has CDR1 SQVTM and CDR2 ANQGSEA. The CDR3 is made up of 16 amino acids. V lost 5 bases, J lost 7 bases, and 16 bases stayed unmatched. DNA for the CDR3: TGCAGCGTTCAAGGCCAACAGGGACTAGCGGTTCGTGAGCAGTACTTC. This translates into CSVQGQQGLAVREQYF.

The CDR3 nucleotides read TGCAGCGTGGATACAGGGGTCGGAGAGACCCAGTACTTC. Residues: CSVDTGVGETQYF. This sequence joins TRBV29-1 and TRBJ2-5, with TRBD1 identical over 7 bases. The V and J ends lost 6 bases and 4 bases, in that order; junction bases with no gene match: 8. Looked up from germline, CDR1 is SQVTM and CDR2 is ANQGSEA. The CDR3 totals 13 residues.

This clonotype has just a few counts. V is TRBV6-1 and J is TRBJ2-7; 9 nucleotides match TRBD2. V gave up 4 bases and J gave up 0 bases; unmatched junction bases: 4. Germline lookup yields CDR1 MNHNS and CDR2 SASEGT. The length of the CDR3 is 15 residues. Here the CDR3 DNA reads TGTGCCAGCAGTGTCAGAGCGGGAGGCTCCTACGAGCAGTACTTC. Translating gives CASSVRAGGSYEQYF.

The chain links TRBV6-1 to TRBJ2-3; a weak D match, TRBD2 (6 bases). Germline lookup yields CDR1 MNHNS and CDR2 SASEGT. The CDR3 runs to 13 residues. CDR3 nucleotide sequence: TGTGCTGGGGGAGGCCCGGCCGCAGATACGCAGTATTTT. Translated: CAGGGPAADTQYF.

V usage is TRBV28 and J usage is TRBJ2-7; TRBD2 agrees at 8 bases. Trimming at V came to 5 bases and at J to 5 bases, leaving 14 bases not matched to a gene. The CDR3 contains 16 residues. CDR1 MDHEN and CDR2 SYDVKM come from the germline V gene. The CDR3 spells CASSPRGSGIGDEQYF. The DNA for the CDR3 is TGTGCCAGCAGTCCCCGGGGTAGCGGGATTGGTGACGAGCAGTACTTC.

As DNA, the CDR3 is TGTGCCAGCAGTCCCGAACCAGAGGAGCTGTTTTTT. This translates into CASSPEPEELFF. The V call is TRBV12-3 or TRBV12-4, the J call TRBJ2-2; unclear D gene. The CDR3 consists of 12 residues. V lost 5 bases to trimming and J lost 10 bases, with 11 bases between them.

The chain links TRBV19 to TRBJ2-1, with TRBD2 matching over 8 bases. CDR1 LNHDA and CDR2 SQIVND come from the germline V gene (reference sequence). This CDR3 comprises 14 residues. J gave up 6 bases and V 2 bases, and 3 bases lay outside the gene matches. The CDR3 loop reads CASSILGGANEQFF. For the CDR3, the DNA is TGTGCCAGTAGTATACTCGGGGGGGCCAATGAGCAGTTCTTC.

The chain couples TRBV20-1 to TRBJ2-5; no definite D call. From germline, CDR1 is DFQATT and CDR2 SNEGSKA (reference sequence). Trimming cost V 1 base and J 3 bases, with 15 bases left between them. The CDR3 is 15 residues long. The chain's CDR3 is CSARVTATPKETQYF. The DNA for the CDR3 is TGCAGTGCTAGAGTCACAGCTACACCGAAAGAGACCCAGTACTTC.

There are a few counts of this clonotype. The rearrangement joins TRBV7-3 to TRBJ2-1; TRBD2 might be the D (5 bases). Germline CDR1 and CDR2: SGHTA and FQGTGA. This CDR3 has 16 residues. Trimming left V 2 bases short and J 5 bases short, with 16 bases between. The CDR3 reads CASSLLELATNNEQFF. For the CDR3, the DNA is TGTGCCAGCAGCTTATTGGAGCTAGCCACCAACAATGAGCAGTTCTTC.

Written as DNA, the CDR3 is TGTGCCAGCAGTCGTTTCCAGGCAGATACGCAGTATTTT. It codes for CASSRFQADTQYF. The chain carries TRBV7-2 and TRBJ2-3; D gene unclear. Trimming left V 6 bases short and J 4 bases short, with 11 bases between. Germline CDR1 SGHTA, CDR2 FQGNSA. This CDR3 has 13 residues.

V usage is TRBV20-1 and J usage is TRBJ2-7, with D hard to call. The V gene's germline CDR1 is DFQATT and CDR2 SNEGSKA (reference sequence). This CDR3 is built from 14 residues. V shed 3 bases and J shed 1 base, with 13 bases lying between them. Here the CDR3 DNA reads TGCAGTGCTAGGAAGGACGCCCAGTCCTACGAGCAGTACTTC. It codes for CSARKDAQSYEQYF.

V and J are TRBV29-1 and TRBJ1-1, with TRBD1 as a possible D gene (5 bases). Trimming cost V 4 bases and J 13 bases, with 19 bases left between them. The germline gives CDR1 SQVTM, CDR2 ANQGSEA. There are 12 residues in the CDR3. This CDR3 is CSVVSGPGVGFF. The CDR3 DNA sequence: TGCAGCGTTGTATCGGGCCCGGGGGTGGGTTTCTTT.